This T cell receptor (beta chain) was recovered during a study of human CD8 memory T cell subsets (dated by TCRdb to about 2020). For context, the study as a whole: To assess clonal relationships, the TCRbeta repertoires of stem-like (TSTEM), progenitor exhausted-like (TPEX) and effector memory CD8+ T cell subsets were compared. TCRbeta repertoires were obtained from TSTEM, TPEX and effector memory subsets contributed by each of several donors.

A Human TCR Profiling Kit was used to prepare UMI-labeled 5' RACE TCRbeta libraries. Every TCRbeta library was prepared in parallel with an identical number of PCR cycles. The authors' analysis ran thus. Each TCRbeta library contained between 3,000 and 18,000 functional CDR3beta clonotypes. MIGEC 1.2.9 was used for UMI extraction and consensus assembly, with a minimum of three reads required per UMI. MiXCR 3.0.3 was used to extract the in-frame CDR3beta repertoires. After each sample was downsampled to 42,000 randomly selected UMIs, diversity metrics were computed in VDJtools 1.2.1. For each sample pair, the repertoire overlap metrics D, R and F2 were calculated in VDJtools using the top 3,000 clones. Based on TCRdb reprocessing of the reads, there is one entry per CDR3 protein sequence, and DNA is missing. TCRdb assigned the V and J calls; the authors' analysis was not used. Per the sample table, the count is roughly 5,400 distinct CDR3 sequences. The ten largest make up 15% to 20% of the sample.

Here is what the overall study found, with its caveats: TSTEM and TPEX subsets showed similarly high normalized Shannon-Wiener diversity, whereas effector memory subsets were comparatively less diverse. The stem-like TSTEM and TPEX subsets each shared clonotypes with effector memory cells, but the TSTEM and TPEX repertoires had minimal overlap with each other, suggesting distinct antigen spectra. Based on Chao1 estimates, TSTEM subsets appeared to have greater repertoire diversity than TPEX subsets, which could potentially reflect a broader range of specificities. Only TCRbeta chains were sequenced, and the repertoire comparisons were based on over 5 donors and tested using paired t-tests with Bonferroni correction.

Density gradient separation was used to isolate peripheral blood mononuclear cells from buffy coats of healthy donors. In the study, total CD8+ T cells were enriched by negative magnetic separation with EasySep or MojoSort CD8+ T cell isolation kits. For each subset, total RNA was extracted using an RNeasy Mini Kit from duplicate vials of some 150,000 sorted CD8+ T cells. PBMCs were used either fresh or after cryopreservation in fetal bovine serum containing around 10% DMSO. Fluorescence-activated cell sorting on a FACSAria III was used to sort the CD8+ T cell subsets to purity. Note on this clonotype: Its antigen specificity is not known.

The sequence was collected from a human donor in good health. Sample: CD8+ T cells from PBMCs.

The encoded CDR3 is CASSPGIHSNQPQHF. The chain was built from TRBV5-8 and TRBJ1-5; the D gene TCRdb calls, TRBD1, cannot be checked with no DNA. Looking up the germline V gene yields CDR1 SGHTS and CDR2 YDEGEE. Including the terminal cysteine and phenylalanine, the CDR3 comprises 15 residues. DNA was not recorded.